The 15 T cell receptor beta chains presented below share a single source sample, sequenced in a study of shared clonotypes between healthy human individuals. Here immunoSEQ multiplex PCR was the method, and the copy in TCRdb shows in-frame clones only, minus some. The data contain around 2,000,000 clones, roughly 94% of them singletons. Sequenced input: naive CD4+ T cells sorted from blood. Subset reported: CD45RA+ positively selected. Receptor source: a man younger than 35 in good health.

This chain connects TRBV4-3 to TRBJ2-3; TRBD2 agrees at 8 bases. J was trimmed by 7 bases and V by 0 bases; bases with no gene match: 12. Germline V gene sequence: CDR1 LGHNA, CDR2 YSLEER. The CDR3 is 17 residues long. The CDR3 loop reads CASSQDGSGGVINTQYF. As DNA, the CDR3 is TGCGCCAGCAGCCAAGATGGGTCGGGAGGGGTGATAAATACGCAGTATTTT.

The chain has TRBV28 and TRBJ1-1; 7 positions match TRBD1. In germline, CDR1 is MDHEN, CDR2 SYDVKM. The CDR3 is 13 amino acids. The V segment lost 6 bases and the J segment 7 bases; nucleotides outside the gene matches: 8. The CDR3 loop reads CASSFQGDIEAFF. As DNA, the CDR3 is TGTGCCAGCAGCTTCCAGGGGGATATTGAAGCTTTCTTT.

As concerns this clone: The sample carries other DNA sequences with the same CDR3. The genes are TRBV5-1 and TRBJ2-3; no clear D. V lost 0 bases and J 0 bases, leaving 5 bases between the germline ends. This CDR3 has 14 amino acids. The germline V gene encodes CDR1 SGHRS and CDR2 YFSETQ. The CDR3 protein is CASSLGVSTDTQYF. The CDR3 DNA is TGCGCCAGCAGCTTGGGGGTTAGCACAGATACGCAGTATTTT.

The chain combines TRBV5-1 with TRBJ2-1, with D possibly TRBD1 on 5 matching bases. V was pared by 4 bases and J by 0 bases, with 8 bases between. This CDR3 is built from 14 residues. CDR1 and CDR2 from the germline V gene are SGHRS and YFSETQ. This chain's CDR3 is CASSGAVSYNEQFF. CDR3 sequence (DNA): TGCGCCAGCAGCGGGGCAGTCTCCTACAATGAGCAGTTCTTC.

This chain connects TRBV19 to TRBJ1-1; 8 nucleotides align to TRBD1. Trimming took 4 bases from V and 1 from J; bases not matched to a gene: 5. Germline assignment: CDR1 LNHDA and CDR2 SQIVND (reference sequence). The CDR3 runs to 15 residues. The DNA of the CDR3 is TGTGCCAGTAGTACGGCAGGGGGCAAGAACACTGAAGCTTTCTTT. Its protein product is CASSTAGGKNTEAFF.

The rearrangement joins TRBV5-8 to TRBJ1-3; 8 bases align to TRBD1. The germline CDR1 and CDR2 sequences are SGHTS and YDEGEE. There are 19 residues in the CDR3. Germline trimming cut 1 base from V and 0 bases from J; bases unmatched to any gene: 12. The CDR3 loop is CASSLSLGGTGGSGNTIYF. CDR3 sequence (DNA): TGTGCCAGCAGCTTGTCCCTGGGTGGTACAGGGGGCTCTGGAAACACCATATATTTT.

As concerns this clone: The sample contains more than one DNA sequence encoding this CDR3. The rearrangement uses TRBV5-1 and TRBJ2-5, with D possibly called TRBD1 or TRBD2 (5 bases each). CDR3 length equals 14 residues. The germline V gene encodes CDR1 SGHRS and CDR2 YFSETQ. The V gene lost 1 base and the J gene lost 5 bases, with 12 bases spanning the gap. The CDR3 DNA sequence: TGCGCCAGCAGCTTGTTGGGGGATCGGGAGACCCAGTACTTC. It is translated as CASSLLGDRETQYF.

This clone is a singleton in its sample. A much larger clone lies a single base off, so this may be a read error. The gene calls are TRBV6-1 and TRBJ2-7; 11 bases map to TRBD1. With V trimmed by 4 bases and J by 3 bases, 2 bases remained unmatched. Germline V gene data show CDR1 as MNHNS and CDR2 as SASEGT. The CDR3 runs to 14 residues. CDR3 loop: CASSAGTGGYEQYF. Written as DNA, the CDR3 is TGTGCCAGCAGTGCCGGGACAGGGGGCTACGAGCAGTACTTC.

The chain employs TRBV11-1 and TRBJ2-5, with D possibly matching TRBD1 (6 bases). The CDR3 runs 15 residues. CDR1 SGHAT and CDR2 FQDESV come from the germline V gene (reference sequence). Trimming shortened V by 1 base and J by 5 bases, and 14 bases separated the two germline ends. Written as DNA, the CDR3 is TGTGCCAGCAGCTTAGACCTGAATAGGGGGGAGACCCAGTACTTC. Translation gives CASSLDLNRGETQYF.

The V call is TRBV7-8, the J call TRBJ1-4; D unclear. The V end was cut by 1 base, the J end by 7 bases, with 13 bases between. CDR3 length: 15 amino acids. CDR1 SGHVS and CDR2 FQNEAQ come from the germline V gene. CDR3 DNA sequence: TGTGCCAGCAGCTTAGTACCGGGTTTGGGTGAAAAACTGTTTTTT. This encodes CASSLVPGLGEKLFF.

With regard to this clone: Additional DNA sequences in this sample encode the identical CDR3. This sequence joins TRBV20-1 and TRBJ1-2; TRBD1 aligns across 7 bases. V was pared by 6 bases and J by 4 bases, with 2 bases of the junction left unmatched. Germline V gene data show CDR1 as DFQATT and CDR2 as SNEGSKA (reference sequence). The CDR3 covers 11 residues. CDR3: CSAGDSYGYTF. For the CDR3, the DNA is TGCAGTGCGGGGGACAGCTATGGCTACACCTTC.

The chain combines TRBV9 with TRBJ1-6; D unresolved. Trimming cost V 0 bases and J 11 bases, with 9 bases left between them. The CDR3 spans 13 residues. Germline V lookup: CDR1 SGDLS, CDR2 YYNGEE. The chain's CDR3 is CASSVASGTPLHF. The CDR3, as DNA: TGTGCCAGCAGCGTAGCATCTGGAACACCCCTCCACTTT. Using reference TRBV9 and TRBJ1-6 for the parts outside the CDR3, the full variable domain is DSGVTQTPKHLITATGQRVTLRCSPRSGDLSVYWYQQSLDQGLQFLIQYYNGEERAKGNILERFSAQQFPDLHSELNLSSLELGDSALYFCASSVASGTPLHFGNGTRLTVT.

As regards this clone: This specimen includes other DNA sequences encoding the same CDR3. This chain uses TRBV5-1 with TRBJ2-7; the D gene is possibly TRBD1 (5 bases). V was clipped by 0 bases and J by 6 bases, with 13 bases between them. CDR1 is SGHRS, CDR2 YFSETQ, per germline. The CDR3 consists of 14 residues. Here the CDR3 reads CASSLEGSVREQYF. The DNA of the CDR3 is TGCGCCAGCAGCTTGGAGGGGTCGGTGCGCGAGCAGTACTTC.

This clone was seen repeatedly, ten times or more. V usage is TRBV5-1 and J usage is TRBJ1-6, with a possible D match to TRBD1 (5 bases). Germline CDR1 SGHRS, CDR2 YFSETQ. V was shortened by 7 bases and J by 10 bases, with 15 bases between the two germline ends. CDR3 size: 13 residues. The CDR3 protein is CASSSGIGSPLHF. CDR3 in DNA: TGCGCCAGCTCTTCAGGGATCGGATCACCCCTCCACTTT.

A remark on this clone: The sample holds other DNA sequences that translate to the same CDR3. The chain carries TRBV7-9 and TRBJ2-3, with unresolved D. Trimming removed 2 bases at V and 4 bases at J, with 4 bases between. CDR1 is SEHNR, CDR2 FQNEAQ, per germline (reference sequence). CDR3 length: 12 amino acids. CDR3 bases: TGTGCCAGCAGCTTATCCTCAGATACGCAGTATTTT. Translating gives CASSLSSDTQYF. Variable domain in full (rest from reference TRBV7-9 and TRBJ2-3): DTGVSQNPRHKITKRGQNVTFRCDPISEHNRLYWYRQTLGQGPEFLTYFQNEAQLEKSRLLSDRFSAERPKGSFSTLEIQRTEQGDSAMYLCASSLSSDTQYFGPGTRLTVL.